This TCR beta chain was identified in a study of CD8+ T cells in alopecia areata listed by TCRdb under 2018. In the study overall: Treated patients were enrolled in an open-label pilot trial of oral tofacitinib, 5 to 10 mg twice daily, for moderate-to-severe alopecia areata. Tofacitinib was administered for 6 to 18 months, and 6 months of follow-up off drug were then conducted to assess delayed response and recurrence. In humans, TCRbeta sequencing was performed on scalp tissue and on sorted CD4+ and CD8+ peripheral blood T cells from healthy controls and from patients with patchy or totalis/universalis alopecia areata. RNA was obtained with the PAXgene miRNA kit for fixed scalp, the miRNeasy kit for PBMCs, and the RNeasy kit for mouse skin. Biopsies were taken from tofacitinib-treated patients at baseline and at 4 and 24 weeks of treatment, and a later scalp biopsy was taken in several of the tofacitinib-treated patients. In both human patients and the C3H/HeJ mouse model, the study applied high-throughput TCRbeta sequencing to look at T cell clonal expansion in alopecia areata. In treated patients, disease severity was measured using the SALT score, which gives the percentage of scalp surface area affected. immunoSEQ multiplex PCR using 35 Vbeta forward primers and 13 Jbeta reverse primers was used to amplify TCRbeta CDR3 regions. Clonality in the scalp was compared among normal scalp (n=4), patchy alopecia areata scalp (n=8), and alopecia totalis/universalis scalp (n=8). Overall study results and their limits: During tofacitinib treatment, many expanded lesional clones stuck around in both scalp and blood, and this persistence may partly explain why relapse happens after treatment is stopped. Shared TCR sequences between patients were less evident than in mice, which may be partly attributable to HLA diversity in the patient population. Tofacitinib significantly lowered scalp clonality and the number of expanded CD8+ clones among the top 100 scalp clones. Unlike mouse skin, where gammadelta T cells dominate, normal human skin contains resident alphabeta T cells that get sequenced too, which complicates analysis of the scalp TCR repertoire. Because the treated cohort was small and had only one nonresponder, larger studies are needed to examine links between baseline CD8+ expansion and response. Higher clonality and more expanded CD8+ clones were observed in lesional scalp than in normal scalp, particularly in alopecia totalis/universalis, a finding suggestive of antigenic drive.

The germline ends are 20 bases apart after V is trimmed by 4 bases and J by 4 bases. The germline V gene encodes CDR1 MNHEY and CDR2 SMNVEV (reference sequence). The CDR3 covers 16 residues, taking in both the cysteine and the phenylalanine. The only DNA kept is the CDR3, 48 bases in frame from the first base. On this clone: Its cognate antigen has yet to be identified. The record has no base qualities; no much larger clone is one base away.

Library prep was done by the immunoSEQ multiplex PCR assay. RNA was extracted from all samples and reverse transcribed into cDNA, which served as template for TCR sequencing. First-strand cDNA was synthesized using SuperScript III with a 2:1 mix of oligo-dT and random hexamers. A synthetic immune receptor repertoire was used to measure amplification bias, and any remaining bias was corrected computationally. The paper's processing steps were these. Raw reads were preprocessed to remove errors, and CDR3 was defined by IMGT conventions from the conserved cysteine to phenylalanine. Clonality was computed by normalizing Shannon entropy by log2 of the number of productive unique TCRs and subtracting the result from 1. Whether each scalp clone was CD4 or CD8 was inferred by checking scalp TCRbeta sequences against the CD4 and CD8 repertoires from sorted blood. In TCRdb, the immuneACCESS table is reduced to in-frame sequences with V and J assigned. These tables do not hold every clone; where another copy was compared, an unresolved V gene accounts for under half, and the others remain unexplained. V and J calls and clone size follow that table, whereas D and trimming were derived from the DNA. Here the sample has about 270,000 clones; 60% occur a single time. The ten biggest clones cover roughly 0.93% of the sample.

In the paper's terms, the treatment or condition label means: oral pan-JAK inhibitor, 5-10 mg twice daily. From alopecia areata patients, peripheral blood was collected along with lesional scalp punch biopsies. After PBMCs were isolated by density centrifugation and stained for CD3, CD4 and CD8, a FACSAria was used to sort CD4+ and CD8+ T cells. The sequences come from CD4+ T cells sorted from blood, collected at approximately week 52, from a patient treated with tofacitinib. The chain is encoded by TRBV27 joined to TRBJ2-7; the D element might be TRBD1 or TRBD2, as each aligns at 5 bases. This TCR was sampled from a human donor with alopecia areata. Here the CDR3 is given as CASSYTPGGGVYEQYF. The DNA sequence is TGTGCCAGCAGTTACACACCCGGTGGGGGTGTTTACGAGCAGTACTTC.